This record concerns one T cell receptor (beta chain) sequence. Its specificity is not known. 13 Jbeta primers and 60 Vbeta primers were used for the PCR. Here immunoSEQ multiplex PCR was the method, and the copy in TCRdb shows in-frame clones only, minus some. This sample has under 20,000 clones, with roughly 80% found just once. This sample is part of a study of cytomegalovirus exposure and HLA in healthy donors. General study findings and limits: Segments of the TCR beta V type were, in most cases, productive about 87% or about 30% of the time in an earlier analysis.

The source material was PBMCs. This receptor was obtained from a human donor in good health.

The CDR3 loop is CASSSVGASGTEAFF. The CDR3 DNA sequence: TGTGCCAGCAGCTCTGTTGGGGCAAGTGGGACTGAAGCTTTCTTT. The chain combines TRBV7-2 with TRBJ1-1, with a possible D match to TRBD1 (5 bases). This CDR3 has 15 residues. The germline CDR1 and CDR2 sequences are SGHTA and FQGNSA. With 4 bases removed from V and 5 bases from J, the gap between germline ends came to 17 bases. Variable domain in full (rest from reference TRBV7-2 and TRBJ1-1): GAGVSQSPSNKVTEKGKDVELRCDPISGHTALYWYRQSLGQGLEFLIYFQGNSAPDKSGLPSDRFSAERTGGSVSTLTIQRTQQEDSAVYLCASSSVGASGTEAFFGQGTRLTVV.